Following are 21 T cell receptor beta chains from one sample sequenced in a study of metastatic and nonmetastatic thyroid tumors. MiXCR re-clonotyped the PCR reads for TCRdb. The repertoire has 30,000 to 45,000 clones, 33% of them found once; the top ten carry 16%. Before thyroid surgery, none of the patients had received any treatment. The sequencing sample was made of tumor tissue. Every receptor here comes from a female donor with papillary thyroid cancer or a benign thyroid nodule (not recorded which). Some clones in this sample may be carry-over from other donors' samples.

This clone has only one observation. This chain connects TRBV5-1 to TRBJ2-3; 10 bases fit TRBD2. Germline CDR1 and CDR2: SGHRS and YFSETQ. The CDR3 length is 16 residues. With 4 bases clipped from V and 2 bases from J, the junction kept 7 bases outside the gene matches. CDR3 DNA: TGCGCCAGCAGCAGCTCTAGCGGGGGAGTCACAGATACGCAGTATTTT. This sequence encodes CASSSSSGGVTDTQYF. Full variable domain (rest looked up from reference TRBV5-1 and TRBJ2-3): KAGVTQTPRYLIKTRGQQVTLSCSPISGHRSVSWYQQTPGQGLQFLFEYFSETQRNKGNFPGRFSGRQFSNSRSEMNVSTLELGDSALYLCASSSSSGGVTDTQYFGPGTRLTVL.

The sample holds one count of this clone. The chain links TRBV4-3 to TRBJ2-1; D might be TRBD1 (6 bases). The germline CDR1 and CDR2 sequences are LGHNA and YSLEER. Trimming removed 0 bases at V and 0 bases at J, with 6 bases between. This CDR3 region has 15 residues. The CDR3 here is CASSQEGASYNEQFF. The CDR3, as DNA: TGCGCCAGCAGCCAAGAGGGGGCCTCCTACAATGAGCAGTTCTTC.

The chain links TRBV30 to TRBJ1-6; D perhaps matches TRBD1 (6 bases). V lost 3 bases, J lost 8 bases, and 14 bases lay in between. The CDR3 length is 14 residues. Looked up from germline, CDR1 is GTSNPN and CDR2 is SVGIG (reference sequence). CDR3 DNA: TGTGCCTGGAGAGGGGGTCGGTTATATTCACCCCTCCACTTT. This translates into CAWRGGRLYSPLHF.

This chain links TRBV12-3 or TRBV12-4 with TRBJ2-7; 8 positions agree with TRBD1. The CDR3 length is 14 residues. V gave up 4 bases and J gave up 1 base; unmatched junction bases: 3. CDR3 protein: CASSWTGKSYEQYF. In DNA form, the CDR3 reads TGTGCCAGCAGTTGGACAGGGAAGTCCTACGAGCAGTACTTC.

This clone was seen a few times. V and J are TRBV6-1 and TRBJ1-2; maybe TRBD1 (5 bases). This CDR3 spans 12 amino acids. The V end was cut by 11 bases, the J end by 4 bases, with 14 bases between. Germline CDR1 is MNHNS and CDR2 is SASEGT. The DNA of the CDR3 is TGTGCCCTCGGGGGGGGATTCTATGGCTACACCTTC. Protein sequence: CALGGGFYGYTF.

This clone appeared a single time. This chain connects TRBV18 to TRBJ2-7; D is unclear. Germline CDR1 KGHSH, CDR2 LQKENI. V was pared by 3 bases and J by 7 bases, with 10 bases between. The CDR3 has 12 residues. This chain's CDR3 is CASSPTPQEQYF. The CDR3 nucleotides are TGTGCCAGCTCACCTACCCCGCAAGAGCAGTACTTC. Supplemented by reference TRBV18 and TRBJ2-7, the full variable domain reads NAGVMQNPRHLVRRRGQEARLRCSPMKGHSHVYWYRQLPEEGLKFMVYLQKENIIDESGMPKERFSAEFPKEGPSILRIQQVVRGDSAAYFCASSPTPQEQYFGPGTRLTVT.

This clone was observed a handful of times. The chain joins TRBV6-5 to TRBJ2-6; no reliable D call. The V end lost 3 bases, the J end lost 0 bases, and 3 bases lay between the germline ends. The CDR3 spans 14 residues. The germline CDR1 and CDR2 sequences are MNHEY and SVGAGI. CDR3 DNA sequence: TGTGCCAGCAGTTATGGCTCTGGGGCCAACGTCCTGACTTTC. Its protein product is CASSYGSGANVLTF.

This clone was seen a handful of times. The chain uses TRBV24-1 and TRBJ2-5; D assignment may be TRBD1 or TRBD2 (5 bases each). The CDR3 totals 14 residues. The germline gives CDR1 KGHDR, CDR2 SFDVKD. V lost 2 bases and J lost 2, with 8 bases in between. CDR3 DNA: TGTGCCACCAGTGATTGGGACGGACAAGAGACCCAGTACTTC. It is translated as CATSDWDGQETQYF.

This clone was counted between two and nine times. This chain uses TRBV6-2 or TRBV6-3 with TRBJ1-6, with D perhaps TRBD1 (5 bases). CDR3 length: 17 residues. With 4 bases removed from V and 3 bases from J, the gap between germline ends came to 16 bases. In germline, CDR1 is MNHEY, CDR2 SVGEGT. CDR3 region: CASSSQASRGYNSPLHF. The CDR3 nucleotides read TGTGCCAGCAGTTCCCAGGCCTCGAGGGGCTATAATTCACCCCTCCACTTT.

The V gene is TRBV28, the J gene TRBJ2-3, with TRBD1 as a possible D gene (6 bases). From germline, CDR1 is MDHEN and CDR2 SYDVKM. With 8 bases removed from V and 4 bases from J, the gap between germline ends came to 16 bases. This CDR3 is 14 amino acids long. CDR3 DNA: TGTGCCAGCCCCCCTGGCAGGGGCGCAGATACGCAGTATTTT. Translation: CASPPGRGADTQYF.

Only a few counts were recorded for this clone. The chain is built from TRBV12-3 or TRBV12-4 and TRBJ2-7, with D perhaps TRBD1 (5 bases). This CDR3 spans 12 amino acids. V gave up 7 bases and J gave up 9 bases, with 16 bases separating them. In DNA, the CDR3 is TGTGCCAGCAACAAGGAGCAGGGCTCGCAGTACTTC. Its protein product is CASNKEQGSQYF.

This clone appeared a few times. The chain is built from TRBV6-2 or TRBV6-3 and TRBJ2-5; possibly TRBD1 for D (6 bases). Trimming shortened V by 0 bases and J by 5 bases, and 16 bases separated the two germline ends. Per the germline V gene, CDR1 is MNHEY and CDR2 is SVGEGT. This CDR3 contains 16 residues. CDR3 nucleotide sequence: TGTGCCAGCAGTTACTCGAACGCACAGGGCTGGGAGACCCAGTACTTC. Protein sequence: CASSYSNAQGWETQYF.

This chain links TRBV7-2 with TRBJ1-5; tentative D call: TRBD1 (5 bases). This CDR3 is 16 amino acids long. Germline CDR1 reads SGHTA; CDR2 reads FQGNSA. Deletions cut 0 bases from V and 6 bases from J, with 15 bases between. The CDR3 loop is CASSLATPGTGQPQHF. The CDR3 DNA follows: TGTGCCAGCAGCTTAGCAACCCCAGGGACTGGTCAGCCCCAGCATTTT.

This chain uses TRBV4-1 with TRBJ2-7, with 7 bases that match TRBD1. Germline CDR1 and CDR2: MGHRA and YSYEKL. V dropped 3 bases and J dropped 5; count of bases not matched to a gene: 1. The CDR3 length is 12 residues. The CDR3: CASSHGQDEQYF. CDR3 DNA: TGCGCCAGCAGCCATGGACAGGACGAGCAGTACTTC.

This clone has only a few counts. The rearrangement joins TRBV6-2 or TRBV6-3 to TRBJ2-1; maybe TRBD2 (6 bases). V dropped 5 bases and J dropped 8 bases, with 13 bases sitting between them. Germline V gives CDR1 MNHEY, CDR2 SVGEGT. The CDR3 is 13 amino acids. CDR3 protein: CASSVGLRDEQFF. In nucleotides, the CDR3 is TGTGCCAGCAGTGTGGGACTTAGAGATGAGCAGTTCTTC.

V gene TRBV6-2 or TRBV6-3 combines with J gene TRBJ1-2; maybe TRBD1 (5 bases). With 5 bases removed from V and 5 bases from J, the gap between germline ends came to 24 bases. This CDR3 is built from 17 residues. Germline V gene sequence: CDR1 MNHEY, CDR2 SVGEGT. The CDR3 DNA follows: TGTGCCAGCAGTCTAGACAGTCAAGACATTTCCCGATATGGCTACACCTTC. Amino acids: CASSLDSQDISRYGYTF.

V usage is TRBV20-1 and J usage is TRBJ2-2; D gene uncertain. Trimming shortened V by 1 base and J by 4 bases, and 7 bases separated the two germline ends. Germline assignment: CDR1 DFQATT and CDR2 SNEGSKA (reference sequence). The CDR3 length is 13 residues. The CDR3 nucleotides are TGCAGTGCTAGAGTCCCCCTCACCGGGGAGCTGTTTTTT. It specifies CSARVPLTGELFF.

The chain is built from TRBV24-1 and TRBJ2-1; a possible D gene is TRBD2 (6 bases). Germline V CDR1 and CDR2: KGHDR, SFDVKD. Trimming removed 7 bases from V and 12 bases from J, with 18 bases in between. The CDR3 sequence is 13 residues long. The CDR3 reads CATRTRDSEGQFF. Here the CDR3 DNA reads TGTGCCACCAGGACCCGGGACTCCGAGGGGCAGTTCTTC.

This chain joins TRBV5-1 and TRBJ2-2, with TRBD2 matching over 10 bases. From germline, CDR1 is SGHRS and CDR2 YFSETQ. The length of the CDR3 is 15 residues. Losses at the gene ends were 4 bases for V and 3 bases for J; bases not matched to a gene: 3. The CDR3 nucleotides read TGCGCCAGCAGCAGGCTAGCGGGAGACACCGGGGAGCTGTTTTTT. Amino acids: CASSRLAGDTGELFF.

This chain joins TRBV6-2 or TRBV6-3 and TRBJ2-7; tentatively, D is TRBD1 (5 bases). Trimming shortened V by 7 bases and J by 7 bases, and 23 bases separated the two germline ends. Germline values: CDR1 MNHEY, CDR2 SVGEGT. The CDR3 is made up of 15 amino acids. As DNA, the CDR3 is TGTGCCAGCATATACCCGATACAGGTTGCTCGGGAGCAGTACTTC. Its translation: CASIYPIQVAREQYF.

The CDR3 DNA reads TGCAGTGCTCCGATAGAGGGACAGGGAACCTACGAGCAGTACTTC. This encodes CSAPIEGQGTYEQYF. The rearrangement uses TRBV20-1 and TRBJ2-7, with 9 positions matching TRBD1. The junction had 10 bases not matched to a gene; V was cut back by 5 bases and J by 2 bases. Germline CDR1 is DFQATT and CDR2 is SNEGSKA (reference sequence). The CDR3 is 15 residues long.